The rows below give T cell receptor beta chains drawn from one sample of a study of vaccination and CD4 T cells after COVID-19. These receptors have no identified antigens. TCRdb itself ran the PCR reads through MiXCR, one entry per CDR3 protein. The table lists 12,000 or so distinct CDR3 sequences, approximately 20% of them singletons, with more than 9% in the top ten. Sequences were derived from CD4+ T cells from blood, cultured in vitro, sampled after SARS-CoV-2 vaccination. The receptors stem from a human donor who had recovered from COVID-19. The CDR3 runs from the conserved cysteine through the conserved F or W.

V gene: TRBV20-1
CDR3 protein: CSAAAGIMNTEAFF

V gene: TRBV5-4
CDR3 protein: CASSLAASGEETQYF

V gene: TRBV7-2
CDR3 protein: CASSLASLAGGLKADTQYF

V gene: TRBV6-1
CDR3 protein: CASSHRGATDTQYF

V gene: TRBV24-1
CDR3 protein: CATVGTLGTEAFF

V gene: TRBV6-1
CDR3 protein: CASIKTGNYGYTF

V gene: TRBV7-2
CDR3 protein: CASSPFGRVLNEQFF

V gene: TRBV10-1
CDR3 protein: CASSEGSSRPPSEQFF

V gene: TRBV7-9
CDR3 protein: CASRETGDVLTF

V gene: TRBV20-1
CDR3 protein: CSARSQRLTDTQYF

V gene: TRBV19
CDR3 protein: CASSHREMAANNYGYTF

V gene: TRBV19
CDR3 protein: CASNRGPYQETQYF

V gene: TRBV19
CDR3 protein: CASSTGREYSNQPQHF

V gene: TRBV7-2
CDR3 protein: CASSLGQTGELFF

V gene: TRBV6-2/TRBV6-3
CDR3 protein: CASTFAGAEGGSQYF

V gene: TRBV10-3
CDR3 protein: CAISESGDSNQPQHF